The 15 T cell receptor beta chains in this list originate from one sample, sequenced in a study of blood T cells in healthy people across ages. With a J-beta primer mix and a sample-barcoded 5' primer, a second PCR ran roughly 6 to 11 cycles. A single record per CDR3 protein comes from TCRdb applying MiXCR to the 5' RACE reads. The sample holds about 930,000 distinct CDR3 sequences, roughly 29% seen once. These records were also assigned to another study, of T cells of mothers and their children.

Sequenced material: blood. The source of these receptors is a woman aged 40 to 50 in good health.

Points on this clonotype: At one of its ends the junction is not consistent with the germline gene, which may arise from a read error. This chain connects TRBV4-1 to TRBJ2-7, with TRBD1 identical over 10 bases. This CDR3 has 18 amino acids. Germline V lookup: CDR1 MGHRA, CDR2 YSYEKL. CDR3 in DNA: TGCGCCGGCAGCACCAGGGTTCCGGTGGGGACAGGGGAATACGAGCAGTACTTC. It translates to CAGSTRVPVGTGEYEQYF.

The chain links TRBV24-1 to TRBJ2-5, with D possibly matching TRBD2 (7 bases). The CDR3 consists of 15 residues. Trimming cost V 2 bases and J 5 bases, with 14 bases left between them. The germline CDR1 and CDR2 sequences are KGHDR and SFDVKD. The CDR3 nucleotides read TGTGCCACCAGTGATTCCCGGGGGGCCGGTGAGACCCAGTACTTC. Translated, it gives CATSDSRGAGETQYF.

The CDR3 loop is CASSLSSGGSGEQFF. The CDR3, as DNA: TGTGCCAGCAGCTTGTCTAGCGGGGGGAGTGGTGAGCAGTTCTTC. The chain carries TRBV5-5 and TRBJ2-1, with TRBD2 identical over 11 bases. V lost 1 base, J lost 9 bases, and 6 bases stayed unmatched. Germline-derived CDR1 and CDR2 are SGHKS and YYEKEE (reference sequence). This CDR3 comprises 15 residues.

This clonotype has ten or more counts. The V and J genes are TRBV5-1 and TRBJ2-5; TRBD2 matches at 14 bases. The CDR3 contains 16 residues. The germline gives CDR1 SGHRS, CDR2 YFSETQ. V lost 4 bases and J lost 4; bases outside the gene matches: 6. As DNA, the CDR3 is TGCGCCAGCAGCCCTGGGACTAGCGGGGGTTTAGAGACCCAGTACTTC. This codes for CASSPGTSGGLETQYF.

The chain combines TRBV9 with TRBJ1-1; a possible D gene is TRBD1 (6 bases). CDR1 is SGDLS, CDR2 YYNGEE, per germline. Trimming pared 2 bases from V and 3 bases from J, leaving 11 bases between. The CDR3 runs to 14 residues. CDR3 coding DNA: TGTGCCAGCAGCGTGGGGAGGGGGGACACTGAAGCTTTCTTT. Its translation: CASSVGRGDTEAFF.

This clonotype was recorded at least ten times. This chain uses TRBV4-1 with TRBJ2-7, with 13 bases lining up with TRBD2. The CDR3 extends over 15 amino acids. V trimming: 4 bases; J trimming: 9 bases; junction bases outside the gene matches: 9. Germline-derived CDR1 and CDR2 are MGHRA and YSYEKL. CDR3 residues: CASSPEGLAGLGQYF. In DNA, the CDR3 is TGCGCCAGCAGCCCCGAGGGACTAGCGGGACTCGGGCAGTACTTC.

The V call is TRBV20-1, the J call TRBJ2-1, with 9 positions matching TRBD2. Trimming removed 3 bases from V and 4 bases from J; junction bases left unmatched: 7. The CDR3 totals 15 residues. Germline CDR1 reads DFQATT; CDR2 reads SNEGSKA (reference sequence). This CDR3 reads CSARKPSGNYNEQFF. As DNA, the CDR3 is TGCAGTGCTAGGAAGCCTAGCGGGAATTACAATGAGCAGTTCTTC.

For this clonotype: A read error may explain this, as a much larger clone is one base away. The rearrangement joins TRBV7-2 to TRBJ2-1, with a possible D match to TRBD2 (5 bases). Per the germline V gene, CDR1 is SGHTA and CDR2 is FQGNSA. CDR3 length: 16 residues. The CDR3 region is CACSLVGRGTYNEQFF. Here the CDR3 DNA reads TGTGCCTGCAGCTTAGTCGGACGGGGAACCTACAATGAGCAGTTCTTC.

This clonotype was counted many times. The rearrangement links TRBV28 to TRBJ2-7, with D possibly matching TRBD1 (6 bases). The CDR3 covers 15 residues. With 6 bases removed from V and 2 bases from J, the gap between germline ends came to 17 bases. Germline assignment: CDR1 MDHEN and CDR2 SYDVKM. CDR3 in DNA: TGTGCCAGCAGCCATACAGGGAGAGGGACCTACGAGCAGTACTTC. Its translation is CASSHTGRGTYEQYF.

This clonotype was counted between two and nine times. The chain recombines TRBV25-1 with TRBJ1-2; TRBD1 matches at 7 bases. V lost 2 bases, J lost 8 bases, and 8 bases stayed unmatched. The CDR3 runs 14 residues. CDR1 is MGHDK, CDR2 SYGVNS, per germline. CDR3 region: CASSELQGRWGYTF. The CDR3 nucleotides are TGTGCCAGCAGTGAACTACAGGGGCGCTGGGGCTACACCTTC.

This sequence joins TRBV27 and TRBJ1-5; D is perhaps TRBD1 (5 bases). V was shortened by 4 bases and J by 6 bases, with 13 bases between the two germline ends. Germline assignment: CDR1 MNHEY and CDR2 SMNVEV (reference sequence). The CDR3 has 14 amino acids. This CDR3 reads CASSYQRGLQPQHF. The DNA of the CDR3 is TGTGCCAGCAGTTATCAAAGGGGTCTTCAGCCCCAGCATTTT.

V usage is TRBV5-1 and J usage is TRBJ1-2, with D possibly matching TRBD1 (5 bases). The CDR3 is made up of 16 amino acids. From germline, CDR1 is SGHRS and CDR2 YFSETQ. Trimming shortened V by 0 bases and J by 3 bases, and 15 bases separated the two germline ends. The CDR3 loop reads CASSLGDAPGDYGYTF. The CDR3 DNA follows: TGCGCCAGCAGCTTGGGGGACGCCCCCGGGGACTATGGCTACACCTTC.

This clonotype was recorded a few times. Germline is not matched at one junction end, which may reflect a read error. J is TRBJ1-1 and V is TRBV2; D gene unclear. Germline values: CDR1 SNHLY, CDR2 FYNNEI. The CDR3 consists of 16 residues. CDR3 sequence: CASREGWAGMGTEAFF. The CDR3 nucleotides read TGTGCCAGCAGGGAAGGCTGGGCGGGTATGGGCACTGAAGCTTTCTTT.

CDR3 amino acids: CSVVRDFEAFF. The CDR3 DNA reads as TGCAGCGTTGTCAGAGACTTTGAAGCTTTCTTT. The J gene is TRBJ1-1, the V gene TRBV29-1; no definite D call. V dropped 4 bases and J dropped 7 bases, with 10 bases sitting between them. The germline gives CDR1 SQVTM, CDR2 ANQGSEA. The CDR3 sequence is 11 residues long.

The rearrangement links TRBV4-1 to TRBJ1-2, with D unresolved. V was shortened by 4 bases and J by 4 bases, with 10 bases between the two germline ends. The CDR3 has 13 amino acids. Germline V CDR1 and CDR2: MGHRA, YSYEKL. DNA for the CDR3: TGCGCCAGCAGCCGGGAGAAGAGCTATGGCTACACCTTC. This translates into CASSREKSYGYTF.